This T cell receptor beta chain comes out of a study of breast tumors, draining lymph nodes, adjacent tissues. General study findings and limits: Luminal-like breast cancer showed significantly greater tumor-nontumor repertoire similarity than basal-like breast cancer did. That most tumor T cells come from lymph nodes remained unproven. The data were judged consistent with most tumor T cells coming from lymph node and expanding in tumor. Tumor TCR diversity was below lymph nodes but above nontumor tissue.

From the multiplex PCR reads, TCRdb called clonotypes with MiXCR, one entry per CDR3 protein. The data contain 200,000 to 250,000 distinct CDR3 sequences, approximately 29% of them singletons. Notes on this clonotype: The antigen remains unidentified.

Breast cancer patients provided tissue from their axillary draining lymph nodes. Per germline, CDR1 SQVTM and CDR2 ANQGSEA. Between the trimmed V and J ends, which lost 7 bases and 2 bases, there was a span of 11 bases. The CDR3 extends over 12 amino acids. The sequencing input was axillary lymph node tissue. This chain connects TRBV29-1 to TRBJ2-5, with TRBD2 as a possible D gene (5 bases). The receptor comes from a female donor with breast cancer. Some clones in this sample may be carry-over from other donors' samples. For the CDR3, the DNA is TGCAGCGGAAGGACGGGGCAAGAGACCCAGTACTTC. It specifies CSGRTGQETQYF.